This TCR beta chain was documented in a study of blood T cell repertoires in COVID-19. Generated by immunoSEQ multiplex PCR, the TCRdb table keeps only in-frame clones and is missing some. The table has about 180,000 clones, 70% to 85% seen once. V trimming: 4 bases; J trimming: 6 bases; junction bases outside the gene matches: 7. The germline V gene encodes CDR1 SGHDT and CDR2 YYEEEE. This CDR3 spans 15 amino acids. Cohorts were assigned according to the clinical history that participants reported. The recovered donors of Cohort 3 showed two negative PCRs, clearance, or symptom resolution. V and J are TRBV5-6 and TRBJ2-7; 13 bases map to TRBD2. This receptor was obtained from a man aged 45-65 years who had recovered from COVID-19. The specimen sequenced was PBMCs or T cells enriched from blood (not recorded which). The CDR3 DNA reads as TGTGCCAGCAGCGTACGGACTAGCGGGGGTTTCGAGCAGTACTTC. Translation gives CASSVRTSGGFEQYF.